The entry below gives a single T cell receptor beta chain sequence along with its context. The target antigen is unknown. The entry originates in a study of chemoradiotherapy in HPV16-positive cancers. Turning to the study itself: A couple of HPV16-positive patients' cells yielded candidate HPV-specific clones and common motifs.

Repertoires were sampled repeatedly during chemoradiotherapy. This CDR3 has 16 residues. The germline V gene has CDR1 SGHRS and CDR2 YFSETQ. The ends lost 5 bases at V and 1 base at J; junction bases unmatched: 11. Sequenced by immunoSEQ multiplex PCR; TCRdb stores in-frame clones only, minus some. The sample contains 3,500 to 5,500 clones, under 90% of which appear only once. Regarding the study as a whole: During treatment, candidate HPV-specific clones and E7-related motifs expanded in tumor.

The specimen was taken from a patient who underwent chemoradiotherapy. The source of this sequence is a human donor with HPV-associated anogenital cancer. The chain recombines TRBV5-1 with TRBJ2-7; 8 bases match TRBD1. In DNA form, the CDR3 reads TGCGCCAGCAGTACGACTCCGGGACAGGCTTCCTACGAGCAGTACTTC. The encoded protein is CASSTTPGQASYEQYF.